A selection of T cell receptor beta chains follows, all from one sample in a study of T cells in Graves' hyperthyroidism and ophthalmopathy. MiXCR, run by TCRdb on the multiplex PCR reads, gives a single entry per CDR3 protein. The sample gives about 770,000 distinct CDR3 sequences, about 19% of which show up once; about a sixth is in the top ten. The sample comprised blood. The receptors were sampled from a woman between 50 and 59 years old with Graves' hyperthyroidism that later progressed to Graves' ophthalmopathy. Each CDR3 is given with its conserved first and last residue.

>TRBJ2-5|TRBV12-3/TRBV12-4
CASSPNDFRGAQETQYF
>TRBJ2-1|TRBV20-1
CSAWTDEQFF
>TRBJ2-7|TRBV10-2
CASSGGDSYEQYF
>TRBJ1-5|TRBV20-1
CSAKTGVEKRSNQPQHF
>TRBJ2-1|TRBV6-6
CASSYVRGLSYNEQFF
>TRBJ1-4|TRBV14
CASSRGAATNEKLFF
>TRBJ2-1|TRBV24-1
CATSGRDSSYNEQFF
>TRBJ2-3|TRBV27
CASSLLAGTYTDTQYF
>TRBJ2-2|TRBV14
CASSQVRHGGGELFF
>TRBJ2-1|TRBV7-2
CASSLPSGVYNEQFF
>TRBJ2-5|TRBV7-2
CASSRTSGGPFGTQYF
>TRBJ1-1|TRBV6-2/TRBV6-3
CASINWSRGNTEAFF
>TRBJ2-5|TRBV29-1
CSVEPRGLRGRETQYF
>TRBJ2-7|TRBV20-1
CSALQTGTHYEQYF
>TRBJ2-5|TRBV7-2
CASSQGPRQETQYF
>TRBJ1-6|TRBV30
CAWSVHQGDNSPLHF
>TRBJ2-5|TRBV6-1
CASSPDTISQETQYF
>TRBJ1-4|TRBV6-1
CASSRDGRDEKLFF
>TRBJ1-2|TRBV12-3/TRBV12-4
CASSQRGVGEGYGYTF
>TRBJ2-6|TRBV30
CAWSLGQGVVGANVLTF
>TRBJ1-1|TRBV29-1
CSVDTGVENTEAFF
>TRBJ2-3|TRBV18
CASSSGLAGVEDTQYF
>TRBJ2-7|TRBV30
CAWGGGFRNEQYF
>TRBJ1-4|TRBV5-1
CASSPEGGSYEKLFF
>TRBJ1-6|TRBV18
CASSLERIGGDSPLHF
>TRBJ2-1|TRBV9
CASSTPLETNEQFF
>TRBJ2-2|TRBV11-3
CASGTSGGANTGELFF
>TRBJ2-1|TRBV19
CASSSYGTSGGRSSYNEQFF
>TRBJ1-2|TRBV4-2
CASSQASVLGGYTF
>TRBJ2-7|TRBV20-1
CSQRRRDEQYF
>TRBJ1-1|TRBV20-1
CSAHTGNTEAFF
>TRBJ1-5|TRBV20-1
CSARRTGRAANQPQHF
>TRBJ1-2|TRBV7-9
CASSQDRGRHGYTF
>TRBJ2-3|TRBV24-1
CATSDSDRTDTQYF
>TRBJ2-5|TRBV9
CASSVGPGHGRETQYF
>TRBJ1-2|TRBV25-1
CASRKTGAPNCGYTF
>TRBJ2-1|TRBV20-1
CSARDVTRSYNEQFF
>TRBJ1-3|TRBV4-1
CASGQRTVSGNTIYF
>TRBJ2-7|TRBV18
CASSDGGGGPYEQYF
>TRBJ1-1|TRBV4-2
CASSQERPGQAEAFF
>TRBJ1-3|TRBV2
CASTSRLTGVGNTIYF
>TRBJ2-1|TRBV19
CASKGAAKVYNEQFF